The T cell receptor (beta chain) described here comes from a study of identical twins. Study results and limitations: Among out-of-frame alpha sequences shared by twins, low generation probability occurred in excess.

TCRdb ran MiXCR on the 5' RACE reads and lists one entry per CDR3 protein. The data hold about 470,000 distinct CDR3 sequences, with 24% observed a single time. The CDR3 consists of 13 residues. The germline gives CDR1 SEHNR, CDR2 FQNEAQ (reference sequence). The V and J ends lost 2 bases and 4 bases respectively, with 8 bases between them. Every donor was a healthy Caucasian. This clonotype was seen a few times. The antigen is undetermined. The same data also went into a second study, on T cells expressing NK-cell markers. Per that study: NKG2C+ dominant clonotypes from about 6 donors made up about 1.0-7.5% of CD8+ T cells.

The specimen was CD4+ T cells sorted from blood. The receptor's source is a woman aged 18-30 years in good health. J is TRBJ1-1 and V is TRBV7-9; no clear D. CDR3 DNA sequence: TGTGCCAGCAGCTTAACGACGGGCACTGAAGCTTTCTTT. The encoded protein is CASSLTTGTEAFF.